Detailed here is one TCR beta chain. This record comes from a study of blood T cell repertoires in COVID-19. Study-level background: T cells, B-cell-depleted T cells, or PBMCs provided the cDNA or gDNA that served as material.

Clones were sequenced by immunoSEQ multiplex PCR, and TCRdb holds only the in-frame ones, with some missing. The sample holds some 160,000 clones, about 83% seen once. The CDR3 contains 11 residues. V lost 7 bases, J lost 9 bases, and 11 bases lay in between. Germline-derived CDR1 and CDR2 are LGHNT and FRNRAP. The V call is TRBV12-5, the J call TRBJ2-3, with D possibly being TRBD2 (6 bases). Sample: peripheral blood. The receptor was derived from a woman in her 70s who had recovered from COVID-19. CDR3 bases: TGTGCTAGTGCGCAGACTAGGACGCAGTATTTT. It specifies CASAQTRTQYF.